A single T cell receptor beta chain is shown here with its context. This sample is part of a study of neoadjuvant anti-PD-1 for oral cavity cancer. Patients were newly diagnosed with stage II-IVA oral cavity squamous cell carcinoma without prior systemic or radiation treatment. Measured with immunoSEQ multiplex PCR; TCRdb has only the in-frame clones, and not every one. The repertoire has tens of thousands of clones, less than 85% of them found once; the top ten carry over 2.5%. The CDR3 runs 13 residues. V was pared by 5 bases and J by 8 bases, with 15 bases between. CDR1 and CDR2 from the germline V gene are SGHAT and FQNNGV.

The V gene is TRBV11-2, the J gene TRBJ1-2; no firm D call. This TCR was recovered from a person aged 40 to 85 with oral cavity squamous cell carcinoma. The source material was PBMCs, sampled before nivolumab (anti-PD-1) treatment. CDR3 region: CASSASRILGYTF. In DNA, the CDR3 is TGTGCCAGCAGCGCGAGTCGTATTCTGGGCTACACCTTC.